This TCR beta chain originates from a study of blood T cell repertoires in COVID-19. Background on the study: T cells, B-cell-depleted T cells, or PBMCs supplied cDNA or gDNA.

Trimming pared 1 base from V and 7 bases from J, leaving 14 bases between. CDR1 and CDR2 (germline): MNHEY, SMNVEV (reference sequence). The CDR3 is 14 amino acids. Per the authors' pipeline: Reference gene primer amplification gave nucleated cell count estimates. TCRdb keeps only in-frame clones here, not all; method: immunoSEQ multiplex PCR. That table supplies the V and J calls and clone size; D and trimming were determined from the DNA. The repertoire holds a few hundred thousand clones, with approximately 81% as singletons. The TCR sequence derives from a man aged 35-49 years who had recovered from COVID-19. The sample taken for sequencing was PBMCs or T cells enriched from blood (not recorded which). The chain joins TRBV27 to TRBJ2-7, with D tentatively TRBD1 (6 bases). This chain's CDR3 is CASSLWSGAEEQYF. As DNA, the CDR3 is TGTGCCAGCAGTTTATGGTCAGGGGCCGAAGAGCAGTACTTC.